Shown below are 25 T cell receptor beta chains from a single sample sequenced in a study of vaccination and CD4 T cells after COVID-19. Antigens for these TCRs are unknown. The Oncomine TCR Beta short-read assay was what sequenced the DNA obtained from cultured CD4+ T cells. In TCRdb, the PCR reads were re-called with MiXCR into one record per CDR3 protein. The sample has about 8,100 distinct CDR3 sequences; approximately 55% are singletons. Treatment indicated: approximately 11-day PBMC culture with coronavirus spike peptide pools or control peptides (ViraFEST assay). The sample taken for sequencing was CD4+ T cells from blood, cultured in vitro. These receptor sequences come from a human donor who had recovered from COVID-19.

The chain combines TRBV5-4 with TRBJ2-1, with 10 bases that match TRBD2. J lost 8 bases, V lost 4 bases, and 12 bases had no gene match. Germline loops: CDR1 SGHNT, CDR2 YYREEE (reference sequence). The CDR3 is 16 amino acids. The CDR3 spells CASSTGLAARDYEQFF. The CDR3 region has the DNA TGTGCCAGCAGCACCGGACTAGCGGCCCGGGACTATGAGCAGTTCTTC.

This chain joins TRBV2 and TRBJ1-1; TRBD1 matches at 7 bases. The germline CDR1 and CDR2 sequences are SNHLY and FYNNEI. Trimming cost V 10 bases and J 6 bases; bases outside gene matches: 14. The CDR3 contains 14 residues. The CDR3 region is CATRQGTFDSEAFF. The CDR3 nucleotides are TGTGCCACAAGACAGGGAACTTTTGACTCTGAAGCTTTCTTT.

This clonotype was picked up one time. This chain joins TRBV7-2 and TRBJ2-5; 7 bases agree with TRBD2. The V gene end was trimmed by 6 bases and the J gene end by 5 bases; junction bases not matched to a gene: 3. CDR1 is SGHTA, CDR2 FQGNSA, per germline. This CDR3 spans 12 amino acids. CDR3 residues: CASRWEGETQYF. CDR3 bases: TGTGCCAGCAGGTGGGAGGGGGAGACCCAGTACTTC.

In this sample, this clonotype turned up a few times. The chain links TRBV15 to TRBJ1-1, with unresolved D. This CDR3 contains 14 residues. The V end was cut by 0 bases, the J end by 3 bases, with 8 bases between. Germline V gene sequence: CDR1 LNHNV, CDR2 YYDKDF (reference sequence). DNA of the CDR3: TGTGCCACCAGCAGAGATAAGGGTCACACTGAAGCTTTCTTT. Translating gives CATSRDKGHTEAFF.

The rearrangement joins TRBV11-3 to TRBJ2-7; 8 bases are shared with TRBD2. The CDR3 is 15 residues long. Losses at the gene ends were 4 bases for V and 2 bases for J; bases not matched to a gene: 7. In germline, CDR1 is SGHNT, CDR2 YENEEA. DNA for the CDR3: TGTGCCAGCAGCTATGATAGCGGGATAACCTACGAGCAGTACTTC. Amino acid sequence: CASSYDSGITYEQYF.

This clonotype was found a few times. The V gene is TRBV20-1, the J gene TRBJ1-4; no firm D call. Trimming removed 2 bases at V and 8 bases at J, with 12 bases between. Germline CDR1 DFQATT, CDR2 SNEGSKA (reference sequence). CDR3 size: 13 residues. CDR3 sequence: CSARQHPEEKLFF. The CDR3 DNA follows: TGCAGTGCTAGACAACATCCGGAGGAAAAACTGTTTTTT.

This clonotype was seen a few times. The chain couples TRBV19 to TRBJ1-5, with a weak D call TRBD1 (5 bases). CDR3 length equals 16 residues. Germline V gene lookup returns CDR1 LNHDA and CDR2 SQIVND (reference sequence). V lost 6 bases and J lost 2, with 17 bases in between. The CDR3 region has the DNA TGTGCCAGTAGGGCGGGAGGGGCGTTTGGCAATCAGCCCCAGCATTTT. Its protein is CASRAGGAFGNQPQHF.

This clonotype is labeled hyperexpanded. The chain joins TRBV7-9 to TRBJ2-5, with 9 bases fitting TRBD1. Germline values: CDR1 SEHNR, CDR2 FQNEAQ (reference sequence). This CDR3 has 15 amino acids. V dropped 4 bases and J dropped 5; count of bases not matched to a gene: 8. CDR3 DNA: TGTGCCAGCAGCTCTACTTCCGGGACAGGGGAGACCCAGTACTTC. Translating gives CASSSTSGTGETQYF.

This clonotype was seen once. The chain carries TRBV2 and TRBJ2-5; TRBD1 aligns across 8 bases. After removal of 11 bases from V and 5 bases from J, the junction contained 7 bases not matched to a gene. The CDR3 totals 12 residues. Germline values: CDR1 SNHLY, CDR2 FYNNEI. The CDR3 loop is CAGQGAGETQYF. CDR3 nucleotides: TGTGCCGGCCAGGGGGCTGGGGAGACCCAGTACTTC.

This clonotype was counted a single time. The V and J genes are TRBV6-5 and TRBJ2-1; D is uncertain. The V end was cut by 1 base, the J end by 6 bases, with 10 bases between. Germline V gene sequence: CDR1 MNHEY, CDR2 SVGAGI. CDR3 size: 14 residues. The CDR3 DNA sequence: TGTGCCAGCAGTTACTTCGGTACACCCAATGAGCAGTTCTTC. It codes for CASSYFGTPNEQFF.

V usage is TRBV12-3 or TRBV12-4 and J usage is TRBJ1-2; D gene unclear. The V gene lost 1 base and the J gene lost 4 bases, with 13 bases spanning the gap. The CDR3 totals 15 residues. The CDR3 DNA sequence: TGTGCCAGCAGTTTAGGTGGTGGCGCAAGCTATGGCTACACCTTC. Its protein product is CASSLGGGASYGYTF.

This chain uses TRBV2 with TRBJ1-1; TRBD1 agrees at 8 bases. CDR1 is SNHLY, CDR2 FYNNEI, per germline. J lost 0 bases, V lost 5 bases, and 5 bases had no gene match. This CDR3 spans 15 amino acids. The CDR3 coding sequence is TGTGCCAGCAGTAGACAGGGGCTAATGAACACTGAAGCTTTCTTT. Translating gives CASSRQGLMNTEAFF.

The chain's CDR3 is CASRRSGNTDTQYF. CDR3 DNA: TGTGCCAGCAGACGTAGCGGGAACACAGATACGCAGTATTTT. This rearrangement joins TRBV7-2 to TRBJ2-3, with 8 bases identical to TRBD2. V gave up 6 bases and J gave up 2 bases; unmatched junction bases: 4. This CDR3 contains 14 residues. Germline-derived CDR1 and CDR2 are SGHTA and FQGNSA.

The genes are TRBV20-1 and TRBJ2-7; TRBD1 agrees at 9 bases. Trimming removed 7 bases from V and 6 bases from J; junction bases left unmatched: 7. The CDR3 is 12 amino acids. CDR1 is DFQATT, CDR2 SNEGSKA, per germline (reference sequence). Written as DNA, the CDR3 is TGCAGTGTAACAAACAGGGGGCGCGAGCAGTACTTC. Translating gives CSVTNRGREQYF.

V is TRBV3-1 and J is TRBJ1-5; no clear D gene. There are 15 residues in the CDR3. V shed 4 bases and J shed 0 bases, with 10 bases lying between them. CDR1 and CDR2 (germline): LGHDT, YNNKEL (reference sequence). CDR3 protein: CASSPPGASNQPQHF. CDR3 DNA sequence: TGTGCCAGCAGCCCCCCGGGTGCTAGCAATCAGCCCCAGCATTTT.

The chain has TRBV20-1 and TRBJ2-5; 7 bases are a match to TRBD2. The V segment lost 6 bases and the J segment 5 bases; nucleotides outside the gene matches: 15. Per the germline V gene, CDR1 is DFQATT and CDR2 is SNEGSKA (reference sequence). This CDR3 contains 15 residues. The CDR3 region is CSALSPSGIRETQYF. Here the CDR3 DNA reads TGCAGTGCGCTGAGCCCTAGCGGTATCCGGGAGACCCAGTACTTC.

In its sample, this clonotype was seen a few times. The chain is built from TRBV19 and TRBJ1-4; 7 bases fit TRBD1. The CDR3 is made up of 14 amino acids. CDR1 and CDR2 (germline): LNHDA, SQIVND (reference sequence). The V segment lost 7 bases and the J segment 7 bases; nucleotides outside the gene matches: 9. The CDR3 sequence: CASTNTGDSEKLFF. CDR3 bases: TGTGCCAGTACCAATACAGGGGACAGTGAAAAACTGTTTTTT.

This chain connects TRBV7-2 to TRBJ1-2; 7 bases are shared with TRBD1. V shed 5 bases, J shed 4 bases, and the junction held 7 bases outside the gene matches. Germline V gives CDR1 SGHTA, CDR2 FQGNSA. The CDR3 extends over 14 amino acids. CDR3 in amino acids: CASSRIQGIYGYTF. The CDR3 DNA reads TGTGCCAGCAGCCGAATACAGGGGATCTATGGCTACACCTTC.

The chain has TRBV30 and TRBJ2-1; 10 positions match TRBD2. The V gene's germline CDR1 is GTSNPN and CDR2 SVGIG (reference sequence). The ends lost 5 bases at V and 9 bases at J; junction bases unmatched: 13. The CDR3 spans 15 residues. The CDR3 sequence is CAWGKGTSAISEQFF. The CDR3 DNA follows: TGTGCCTGGGGTAAAGGGACTAGCGCGATTAGTGAGCAGTTCTTC.

This clonotype was seen only a few times. This sequence joins TRBV5-3 and TRBJ2-7; perhaps TRBD2 as D (6 bases). TRBV5-3 is treated as an ORF (open reading frame) with a function not yet certain. Trimming took off 8 bases at V and 4 bases at J, with 19 bases between the two ends. There are 14 residues in the CDR3. CDR3 sequence: CASSLYGEEYEQYF. CDR3 bases: TGTGCCAGCAGCCTGTATGGGGAGGAATACGAGCAGTACTTC.

This clonotype came up a few times. The V and J genes are TRBV20-1 and TRBJ2-7; D tentatively fits TRBD1 or TRBD2 (6 bases each). Germline V gene data show CDR1 as DFQATT and CDR2 as SNEGSKA (reference sequence). The CDR3 has 12 amino acids. With 3 bases removed from V and 5 bases from J, the gap between germline ends came to 11 bases. The CDR3 loop is CSARARGDEQYF. CDR3 in DNA: TGCAGTGCTAGGGCGAGGGGGGACGAGCAGTACTTC.

The genes are TRBV24-1 and TRBJ2-5; D unclear. The CDR3 is made up of 13 amino acids. The V end lost 3 bases, the J end lost 1 base, and 5 bases lay between the germline ends. Germline V gene data show CDR1 as KGHDR and CDR2 as SFDVKD. CDR3 nucleotides: TGTGCCACCAGTGATGCCACCCAAGAGACCCAGTACTTC. This encodes CATSDATQETQYF.

This clonotype appeared once. The V gene is TRBV5-1, the J gene TRBJ2-5; 7 positions match TRBD2. This CDR3 contains 15 residues. Trimming took 4 bases from V and 6 from J; bases not matched to a gene: 12. CDR1 is SGHRS, CDR2 YFSETQ, per germline. CDR3 region: CASSPGTTPRKTQYF. In nucleotides, the CDR3 is TGCGCCAGCAGCCCCGGGACTACCCCCCGAAAGACCCAGTACTTC.

The genes are TRBV2 and TRBJ1-1; the match to TRBD1 covers 9 bases. This CDR3 has 15 residues. Germline values: CDR1 SNHLY, CDR2 FYNNEI. Trimming took 4 bases from V and 7 from J; bases not matched to a gene: 10. The CDR3 is CASSAVQGALGEAFF. The CDR3 nucleotides read TGTGCCAGCAGTGCCGTACAGGGGGCATTAGGTGAAGCTTTCTTT.

The gene calls are TRBV7-3 and TRBJ1-1, with D unresolved. The CDR3 sequence is 14 residues long. V was shortened by 0 bases and J by 4 bases, with 9 bases between the two germline ends. Germline loops: CDR1 SGHTA, CDR2 FQGTGA. The CDR3 region has the DNA TGTGCCAGCAGCTTAACCCCAGAAGTCACTGAAGCTTTCTTT. Protein sequence: CASSLTPEVTEAFF.